The next 17 T cell receptor beta chains were all read from a single sample in a study of OX40 agonist ivuxolimab in advanced cancers. The assay was immunoSEQ multiplex PCR, and TCRdb's table has in-frame clones only and misses some. The sample yields approximately 94,000 clones, less than 95% seen once. Specimen: CD4+ or CD8+ T cells sorted from blood, collected in a trial of the OX40 agonist ivuxolimab. Receptor source: an adult with an advanced solid tumor such as melanoma, head and neck, liver or kidney cancer.

The chain links TRBV7-3 to TRBJ2-3; a weak D match, TRBD1 (5 bases). CDR1 and CDR2 (germline): SGHTA, FQGTGA. The CDR3 is 14 residues long. V was shortened by 4 bases and J by 0 bases, with 8 bases between the two germline ends. The CDR3 DNA reads TGTGCCAGCAGCTGGGCAGGGAGCACAGATACGCAGTATTTT. Protein sequence: CASSWAGSTDTQYF.

The chain has TRBV28 and TRBJ2-7; D gene uncertain. Germline CDR1 is MDHEN and CDR2 is SYDVKM. V was cut by 5 bases and J by 4 bases, with 15 bases left in between. This CDR3 region has 14 residues. The CDR3 region has the DNA TGTGCCAGCAGTACCCAGGCCCAATTGTACGAGCAGTACTTC. This encodes CASSTQAQLYEQYF.

V is TRBV12-5 and J is TRBJ1-3; 7 positions agree with TRBD1. The CDR3 totals 14 residues. V lost 11 bases and J lost 4; bases outside the gene matches: 11. CDR1 and CDR2 from the germline V gene are LGHNT and FRNRAP. Here the CDR3 reads CAANRGTYGNTIYF. The CDR3 DNA follows: TGTGCTGCCAACAGGGGAACGTACGGAAACACCATATATTTT.

The chain recombines TRBV28 with TRBJ2-2; 10 bases are a match to TRBD1. CDR1 is MDHEN, CDR2 SYDVKM, per germline. The V and J ends lost 4 bases and 3 bases, in that order; junction bases with no gene match: 5. The CDR3 has 16 amino acids. CDR3 DNA sequence: TGTGCCAGCAGTTCACCGGGACAGGGGTACACCGGGGAGCTGTTTTTT. It specifies CASSSPGQGYTGELFF.

This rearrangement joins TRBV18 to TRBJ2-1; 15 bases are a match to TRBD2. This CDR3 comprises 20 residues. Per germline, CDR1 KGHSH and CDR2 LQKENI. V dropped 1 base and J dropped 0; count of bases not matched to a gene: 7. CDR3: CASSPQTGLAGGSSYNEQFF. DNA of the CDR3: TGTGCCAGCTCACCACAGACCGGACTAGCGGGAGGGAGCTCCTACAATGAGCAGTTCTTC.

The chain joins TRBV6-5 to TRBJ2-7; TRBD2 aligns across 7 bases. Germline-derived CDR1 and CDR2 are MNHEY and SVGAGI. The CDR3 extends over 14 amino acids. Trimming cost V 5 bases and J 3 bases; bases outside gene matches: 7. CDR3 sequence reads: CASSRGGGSYEQYF. DNA of the CDR3: TGTGCCAGCAGTCGAGGCGGCGGGAGCTACGAGCAGTACTTC.

Only a few counts were recorded for this clone. The rearrangement uses TRBV2 and TRBJ2-7; D is uncertain. The CDR3 has 15 residues. CDR1 and CDR2 (germline): SNHLY, FYNNEI. V was trimmed by 7 bases and J by 0 bases, leaving 16 bases between them. CDR3 amino acids: CASTPLGTDSYEQYF. CDR3 in DNA: TGTGCCAGCACCCCCCTGGGAACTGACTCCTACGAGCAGTACTTC.

This clone occurred once. The same CDR3 is also encoded by other DNA sequences in this sample. The rearrangement links TRBV19 to TRBJ2-2, with a tentative D call TRBD2 (5 bases). The germline V gene encodes CDR1 LNHDA and CDR2 SQIVND (reference sequence). The V end was cut by 5 bases, the J end by 5 bases, with 9 bases between. The CDR3 spans 13 residues. The CDR3 DNA reads as TGTGCCAGTAGTCGTGGGGAGACCGGGGAGCTGTTTTTT. Its protein product is CASSRGETGELFF.

This rearrangement joins TRBV7-9 to TRBJ2-1, with 9 bases that match TRBD1. With 11 bases clipped from V and 4 bases from J, the junction kept 0 bases outside the gene matches. CDR1 SEHNR and CDR2 FQNEAQ come from the germline V gene (reference sequence). The CDR3 runs to 11 residues. In nucleotides, the CDR3 is TGTGCCGGACAGGGGTACAATGAGCAGTTCTTC. Its protein product is CAGQGYNEQFF.

The chain uses TRBV30 and TRBJ1-5; the match to TRBD1 covers 10 bases. Germline V CDR1 and CDR2: GTSNPN, SVGIG (reference sequence). There are 15 residues in the CDR3. V shed 4 bases and J 6 bases; nucleotides not matched to a gene: 9. The CDR3 sequence is CAWTQPGTGVQPQHF. Here the CDR3 DNA reads TGTGCCTGGACTCAGCCCGGGACAGGGGTTCAGCCCCAGCATTTT.

The chain joins TRBV20-1 to TRBJ1-1; no firm D call. Germline assignment: CDR1 DFQATT and CDR2 SNEGSKA (reference sequence). CDR3 length equals 11 residues. Trimming shortened V by 3 bases and J by 7 bases, and 9 bases separated the two germline ends. In DNA, the CDR3 is TGCAGTGCTAGCCGGGGTTATGAAGCTTTCTTT. This encodes CSASRGYEAFF.

This sequence joins TRBV12-1 and TRBJ2-3. TRBV12-1 is marked as a pseudogene. The CDR3 extends over 10 amino acids. The CDR3 DNA is TGTGCCAGCGACACAGATACGCAGTATTTT. Protein sequence: CASDTDTQYF.

This chain joins TRBV28 and TRBJ1-5, with D maybe TRBD1 (6 bases). V lost 5 bases and J lost 1, with 15 bases in between. Looked up from germline, CDR1 is MDHEN and CDR2 is SYDVKM. The CDR3 runs 16 residues. The CDR3 loop reads CASSQPQGRSNQPQHF. The CDR3 DNA sequence: TGTGCCAGCAGTCAACCACAGGGACGGAGCAATCAGCCCCAGCATTTT.

This chain joins TRBV14 and TRBJ2-1, with 10 nucleotides matching TRBD2. V shed 7 bases and J 7 bases; nucleotides not matched to a gene: 4. The germline V gene has CDR1 SGHDN and CDR2 FVKESK. The CDR3 consists of 13 residues. The CDR3 sequence: CASTSGRGNEQFF. DNA for the CDR3: TGTGCCAGCACTAGCGGGAGAGGTAATGAGCAGTTCTTC.

The chain employs TRBV5-4 and TRBJ1-4; weak D call: TRBD1 (6 bases). CDR3 length equals 14 residues. The V gene lost 4 bases and the J gene lost 0 bases, with 7 bases spanning the gap. Looked up from germline, CDR1 is SGHNT and CDR2 is YYREEE (reference sequence). CDR3 residues: CASSPGATNEKLFF. The CDR3 region has the DNA TGTGCCAGCAGCCCAGGGGCAACTAATGAAAAACTGTTTTTT.

The chain carries TRBV27 and TRBJ2-7, with D unclear. Germline values: CDR1 MNHEY, CDR2 SMNVEV (reference sequence). Trimming stripped 8 bases from V and 2 bases from J, with 16 bases between. This CDR3 contains 14 residues. The CDR3 sequence: CASRRWLLTYEQYF. DNA for the CDR3: TGTGCCAGCCGACGATGGCTTCTCACCTACGAGCAGTACTTC.

The chain combines TRBV6-6 with TRBJ1-4, with no clear D. V shed 2 bases and J shed 0 bases, with 4 bases lying between them. This CDR3 spans 14 amino acids. Germline CDR1 and CDR2: MNHNY and SVGAGI (reference sequence). DNA for the CDR3: TGTGCCAGCAGTTACAGGGCAACTAATGAAAAACTGTTTTTT. This sequence encodes CASSYRATNEKLFF.